The clone carrying this T cell receptor (beta chain) was observed a single time. This sample was taken from a study of Ad26.COV2.S vaccination and SARS-CoV-2 variants. Indicated treatment: around 19 received Ad26.COV2.S at low or high dose, single or two shots; about 5 received placebo; per-sample allocation not given. Collection of samples fell on day 63 after the first vaccine or placebo injection. The vaccine antigen was prefusion-stabilized Wuhan SARS-CoV-2 spike. Clones were read by immunoSEQ multiplex PCR, and TCRdb kept only the in-frame ones, dropping some. Among a few hundred thousand clones listed, roughly 90% were seen once. CDR1 and CDR2 (germline): MNHEY, SMNVEV (reference sequence). V was cut by 0 bases and J by 10 bases, with 15 bases left in between. CDR3 length: 14 residues.

Sequencing was performed on peripheral blood, taken in a trial of Ad26.COV2.S vaccine versus placebo. The rearrangement joins TRBV27 to TRBJ1-1; D is ambiguous. The source of this sequence is a person aged 18-65 years who received the Ad26.COV2.S COVID-19 vaccine or a placebo. In nucleotides, the CDR3 is TGTGCCAGCAGTTTATCGTGGTCCCGTAGTGGAGCTTTCTTT. Its protein product is CASSLSWSRSGAFF.